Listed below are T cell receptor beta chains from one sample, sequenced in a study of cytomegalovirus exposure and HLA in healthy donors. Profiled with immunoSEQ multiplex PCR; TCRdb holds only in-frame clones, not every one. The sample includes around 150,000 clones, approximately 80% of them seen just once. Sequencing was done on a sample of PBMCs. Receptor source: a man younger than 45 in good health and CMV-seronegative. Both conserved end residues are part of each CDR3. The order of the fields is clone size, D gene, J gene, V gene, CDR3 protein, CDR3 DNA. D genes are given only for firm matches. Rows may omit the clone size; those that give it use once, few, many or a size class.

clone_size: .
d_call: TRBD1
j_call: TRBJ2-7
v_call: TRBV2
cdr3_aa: CANRDRAYEQYF
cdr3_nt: TGTGCCAACCGGGACAGGGCGTACGAGCAGTACTTC

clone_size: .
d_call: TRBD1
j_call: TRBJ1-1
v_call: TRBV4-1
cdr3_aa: CASSPWVEGGSGTEAFF
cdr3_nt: TGCGCCAGCAGCCCGTGGGTCGAAGGGGGCTCGGGGACTGAAGCTTTCTTT

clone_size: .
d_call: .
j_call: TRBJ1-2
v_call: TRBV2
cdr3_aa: CASTRGLNYGYTF
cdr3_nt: TGTGCCAGCACCCGGGGGTTAAACTATGGCTACACCTTC

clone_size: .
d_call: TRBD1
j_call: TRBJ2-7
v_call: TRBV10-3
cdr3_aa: CAISETTGTISYEQYF
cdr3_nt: TGTGCCATCAGTGAGACGACAGGGACCATATCCTACGAGCAGTACTTC

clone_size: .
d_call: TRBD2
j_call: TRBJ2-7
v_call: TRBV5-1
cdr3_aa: CASSDTSGGNEQYF
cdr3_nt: TGCGCCAGCAGCGATACTAGCGGGGGCAACGAGCAGTACTTC

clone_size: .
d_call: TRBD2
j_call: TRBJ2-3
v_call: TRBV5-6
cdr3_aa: CASSFQVAGARMRDTQYF
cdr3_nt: TGTGCCAGCAGCTTTCAGGTAGCGGGGGCCCGAATGAGAGATACGCAGTATTTT

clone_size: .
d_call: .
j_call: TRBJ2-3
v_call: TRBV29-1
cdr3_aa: CSHEVAGVVDTQYF
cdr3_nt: TGCAGCCACGAAGTGGCAGGGGTGGTAGATACGCAGTATTTT

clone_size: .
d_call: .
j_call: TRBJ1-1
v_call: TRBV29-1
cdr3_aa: CSAVRATNTEAFF
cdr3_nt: TGCAGCGCTGTACGAGCTACGAACACTGAAGCTTTCTTT

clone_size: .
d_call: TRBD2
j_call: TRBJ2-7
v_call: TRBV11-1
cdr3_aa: CASSQGLAYEQYF
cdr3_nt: TGTGCCAGCAGCCAGGGACTAGCTTACGAGCAGTACTTC

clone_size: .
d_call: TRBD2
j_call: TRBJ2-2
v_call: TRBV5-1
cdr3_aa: CASSFRREGTGELFF
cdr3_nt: TGCGCCAGCAGCTTTCGGAGGGAGGGCACCGGGGAGCTGTTTTTT

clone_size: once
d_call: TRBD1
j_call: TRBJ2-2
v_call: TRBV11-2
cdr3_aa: CASSLRTGSETGELFF
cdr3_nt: TGTGCCAGCAGCCTGAGGACAGGGAGCGAAACCGGGGAGCTGTTTTTT

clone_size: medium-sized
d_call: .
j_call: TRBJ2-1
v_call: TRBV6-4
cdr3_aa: CASSDRPYNEQFF
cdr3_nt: TGTGCCAGCAGTGACCGTCCTTACAATGAGCAGTTCTTC

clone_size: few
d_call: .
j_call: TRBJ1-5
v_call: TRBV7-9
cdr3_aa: CASSFSGNQPQHF
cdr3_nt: TGTGCCAGCAGCTTCAGCGGCAATCAGCCCCAGCATTTT

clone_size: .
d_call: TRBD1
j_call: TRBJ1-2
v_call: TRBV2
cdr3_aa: CASSEEGQFYGYTF
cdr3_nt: TGTGCCAGCAGTGAAGAGGGACAGTTTTATGGCTACACCTTC

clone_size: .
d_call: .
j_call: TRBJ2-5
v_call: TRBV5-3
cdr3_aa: CARSSGTRETQYF
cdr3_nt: TGTGCCAGAAGCTCCGGGACTCGGGAGACCCAGTACTTC

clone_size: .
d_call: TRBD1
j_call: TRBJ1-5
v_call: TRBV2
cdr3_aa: CASSDRGNQPQHF
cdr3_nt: TGTGCCAGCAGCGACAGGGGGAATCAGCCCCAGCATTTT

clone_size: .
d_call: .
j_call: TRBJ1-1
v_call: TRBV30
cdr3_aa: CAWSAPGRMNTEAFF
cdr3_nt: TGTGCCTGGAGTGCGCCGGGTCGCATGAACACTGAAGCTTTCTTT

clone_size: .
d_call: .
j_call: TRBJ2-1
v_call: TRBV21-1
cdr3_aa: CASSKANREGQFF
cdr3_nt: TGTGCCAGCAGCAAAGCAAACAGGGAAGGGCAGTTCTTC

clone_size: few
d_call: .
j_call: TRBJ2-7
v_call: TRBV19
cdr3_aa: CASTLTGSHEQYF
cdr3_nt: TGTGCCAGTACCTTGACGGGGTCCCACGAGCAGTACTTC

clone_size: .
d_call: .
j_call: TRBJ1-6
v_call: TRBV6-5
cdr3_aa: CASVQGSSYNSPLHF
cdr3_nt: TGTGCCAGCGTGCAGGGAAGCTCCTATAATTCACCCCTCCACTTT

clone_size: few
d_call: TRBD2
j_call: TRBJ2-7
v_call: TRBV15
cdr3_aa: CATGTSLYEQYF
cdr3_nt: TGTGCCACCGGGACTAGTCTCTACGAGCAGTACTTC

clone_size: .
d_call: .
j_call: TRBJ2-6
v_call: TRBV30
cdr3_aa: CAGMRGSFSGANVLTF
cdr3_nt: TGTGCCGGCATGCGGGGTTCCTTTTCTGGGGCCAACGTCCTGACTTTC

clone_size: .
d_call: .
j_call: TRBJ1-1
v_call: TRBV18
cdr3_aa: CASSQGNTEAFF
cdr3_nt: TGTGCCAGCTCGCAGGGTAACACTGAAGCTTTCTTT

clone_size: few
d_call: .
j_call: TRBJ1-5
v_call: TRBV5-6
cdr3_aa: CASSQRRGPQHF
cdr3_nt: TGTGCCAGCAGTCAACGCCGCGGGCCCCAGCATTTT

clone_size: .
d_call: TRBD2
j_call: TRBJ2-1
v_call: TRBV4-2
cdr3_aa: CASSPGTSGVQYPFF
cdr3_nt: TGTGCCAGCAGCCCCGGGACTAGCGGAGTGCAATACCCGTTCTTC

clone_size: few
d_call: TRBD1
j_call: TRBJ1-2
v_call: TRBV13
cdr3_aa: CASSLTETGLENYGYTF
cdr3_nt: TGTGCCAGCAGCTTAACGGAGACAGGGTTAGAGAACTATGGCTACACCTTC